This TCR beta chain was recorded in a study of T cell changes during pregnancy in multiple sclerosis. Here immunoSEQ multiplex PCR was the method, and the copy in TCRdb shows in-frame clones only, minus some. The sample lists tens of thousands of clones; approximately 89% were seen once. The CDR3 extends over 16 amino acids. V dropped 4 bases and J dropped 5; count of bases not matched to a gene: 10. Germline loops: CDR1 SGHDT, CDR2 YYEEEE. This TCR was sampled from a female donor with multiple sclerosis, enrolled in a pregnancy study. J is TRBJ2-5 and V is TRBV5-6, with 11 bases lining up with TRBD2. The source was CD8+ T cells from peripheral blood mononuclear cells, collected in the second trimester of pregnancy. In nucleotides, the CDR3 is TGTGCCAGCAGCCCTACTAGCGGGGGCCACAGGGAGACCCAGTACTTC. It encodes CASSPTSGGHRETQYF.